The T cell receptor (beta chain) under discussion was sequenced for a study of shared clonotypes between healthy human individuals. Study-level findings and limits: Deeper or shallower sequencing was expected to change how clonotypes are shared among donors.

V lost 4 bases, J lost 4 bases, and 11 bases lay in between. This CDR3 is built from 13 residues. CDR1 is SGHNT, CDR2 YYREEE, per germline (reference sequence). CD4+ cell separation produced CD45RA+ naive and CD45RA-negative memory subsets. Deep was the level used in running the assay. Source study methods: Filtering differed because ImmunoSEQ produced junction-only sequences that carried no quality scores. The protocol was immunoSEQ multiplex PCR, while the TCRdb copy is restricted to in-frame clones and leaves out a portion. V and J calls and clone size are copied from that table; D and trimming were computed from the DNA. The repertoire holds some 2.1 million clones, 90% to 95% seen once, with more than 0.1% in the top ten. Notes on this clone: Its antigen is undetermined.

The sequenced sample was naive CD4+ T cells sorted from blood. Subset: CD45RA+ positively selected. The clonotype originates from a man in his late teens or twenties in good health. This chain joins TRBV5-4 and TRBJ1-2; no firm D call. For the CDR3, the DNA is TGTGCCAGCAGCCTACGTCAGCCCTATGGCTACACCTTC. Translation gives CASSLRQPYGYTF.